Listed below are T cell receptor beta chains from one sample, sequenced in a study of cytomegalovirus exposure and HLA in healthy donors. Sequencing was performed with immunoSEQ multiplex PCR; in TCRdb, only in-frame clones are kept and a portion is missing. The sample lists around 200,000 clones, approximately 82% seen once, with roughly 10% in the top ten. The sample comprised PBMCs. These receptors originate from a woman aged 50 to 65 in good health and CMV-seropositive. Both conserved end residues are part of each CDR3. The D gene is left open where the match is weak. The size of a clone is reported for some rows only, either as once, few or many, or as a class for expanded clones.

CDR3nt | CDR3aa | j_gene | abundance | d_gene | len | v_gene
TGTGCCAGCTCGCTGGGACAGACGGAGACCCAGTACTTC | CASSLGQTETQYF | TRBJ2-5 | few | TRBD1 | 13 | TRBV18
TGTGCCAGCAGCTTGGTGGGGGGGCAGGAGACCCAGTACTTC | CASSLVGGQETQYF | TRBJ2-5 | few | NA | 14 | TRBV7-2
TGCGCCAGCAGCCAAGGGGACAGGGTTGGACGCGGCGAGCAGTACTTC | CASSQGDRVGRGEQYF | TRBJ2-7 | NA | TRBD1 | 16 | TRBV4-1
TGTGCCAGCGGCCTCCTTAACGACAGAACTAACTATGGCTACACCTTC | CASGLLNDRTNYGYTF | TRBJ1-2 | NA | NA | 16 | TRBV7-9
TGTGCCAGCAGTGACATAGCGGGGGGGCGCGAGCAGTTCTTC | CASSDIAGGREQFF | TRBJ2-1 | NA | TRBD2 | 14 | TRBV6-1
TGTGCCACCCGGACTAGCACGAACACCGGGGAGCTGTTTTTT | CATRTSTNTGELFF | TRBJ2-2 | NA | TRBD2 | 14 | TRBV10-3
TGTGCCAGCTCACCACGGTTGGGGCAAAGGGGGCGCGGGAACACTGAAGCTTTCTTT | CASSPRLGQRGRGNTEAFF | TRBJ1-1 | few | TRBD1 | 19 | TRBV18
TGTGCCAGCATCCCTAGCGGGGGCCTACCTCGTAAAGATACGCAGTATTTT | CASIPSGGLPRKDTQYF | TRBJ2-3 | NA | TRBD2 | 17 | TRBV7-3
TGTGCCAGCCGCCTCAGTGGGGCTCTTGACTTCGAGCAGTACTTC | CASRLSGALDFEQYF | TRBJ2-7 | few | NA | 15 | TRBV7-2
TGTGCCAGCAGCTTAGGACAGGTCCTCTCTGGAAACACCATATATTTT | CASSLGQVLSGNTIYF | TRBJ1-3 | NA | NA | 16 | TRBV11-2
TGTGCCAGTAGTATAGATCGGTCCAGGGGGGAGACCCAGTACTTC | CASSIDRSRGETQYF | TRBJ2-5 | NA | TRBD1 | 15 | TRBV19